Reported below is one T cell receptor (beta chain). This clonotype has a handful of counts. The specificity of this receptor is unknown. It has no much larger one-base neighbor in the sample; base qualities were not kept. Libraries were prepared through PCR. TCRdb names Illumina HiSeq 2500 as the instrument used. TCR libraries were prepared with molecular barcoding, using unique molecular identifiers to normalize TCRbeta repertoire quantification. In-frame beta chains were kept once TCRdb had trimmed the public reads at Q25 with fastp and called clones with MiXCR. Rows are combined by CDR3 protein, so each entry shows the most common genes and DNA. The sample records tens of thousands of distinct CDR3 sequences, 14% of which are singletons. The top ten hold about 30% of the sample. These data originate in a study of T-cell reconstitution after alpha-beta-depleted transplantation in children (dated by TCRdb to 2016 to 2017). For the study in its entirety: Using TCR repertoire profiling, the study followed T-cell immune reconstitution in a quantitative way in children after TCRalphabeta/CD19-depleted allogeneic hematopoietic cell transplantation. General findings and caveats noted by the study authors: Over the following months the frequencies of hyperexpanded clones went down, and after one year T-cell counts and TCRbeta diversity were mostly credited to newly produced T cells. The apparently early alphabetaT-cell count recovery about two months after transplant was reportedly dependent on only several hundred rapidly expanded clones derived from non-depleted graft cells. In some patients, high TCRbeta diversity at day 60 was attributed to recipient T cells and intrathymic progenitors that had survived conditioning.

The treatment or condition label corresponds to: allogeneic hematopoietic cell transplantation with graft depleted of TCRalphabeta T cells and CD19 B cells. The transplant recipients were children given TCRalphabeta/CD19-depleted allogeneic hematopoietic cell grafts. The CDR3, cysteine through phenylalanine, is 16 amino acids long. The read is trimmed to its CDR3 DNA, 48 bases read in frame from base 1. Germline trimming amounts to 5 bases on V and 6 bases on J, with 11 as the count of junction bases outside the gene matches. Taken from the germline V gene, the CDR1 and CDR2 loops are SGHTA and FQGNSA.

Sequenced here: PBMCs, mostly from graft donor cells, sampled 180 days after TCRalphabeta/CD19-depleted stem cell transplant. This receptor was identified in a male patient between 2 and 10 years old who had a stem cell transplant for acute lymphoblastic leukemia, so the T cells may come from the graft donor. The sequence is built from TRBV7-2 and TRBJ1-5; 9 bases in between match TRBD1. CDR3 reads: CASSTLVGTGTQPQHF. The DNA sequence is given as TGTGCCAGCAGCACCCTTGTGGGGACAGGGACTCAGCCCCAGCATTTT.